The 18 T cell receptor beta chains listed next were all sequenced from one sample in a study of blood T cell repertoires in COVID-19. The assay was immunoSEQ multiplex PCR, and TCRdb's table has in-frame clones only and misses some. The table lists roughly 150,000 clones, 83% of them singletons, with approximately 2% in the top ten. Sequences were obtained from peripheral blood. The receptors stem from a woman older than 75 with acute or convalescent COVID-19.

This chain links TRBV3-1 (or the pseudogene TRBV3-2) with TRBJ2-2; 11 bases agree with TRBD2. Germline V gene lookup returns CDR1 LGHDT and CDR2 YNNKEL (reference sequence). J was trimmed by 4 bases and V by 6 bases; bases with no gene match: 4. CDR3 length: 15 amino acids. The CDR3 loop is CASRTTSGTTGELFF. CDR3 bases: TGTGCCAGCAGAACGACTAGCGGGACCACCGGGGAGCTGTTTTTT.

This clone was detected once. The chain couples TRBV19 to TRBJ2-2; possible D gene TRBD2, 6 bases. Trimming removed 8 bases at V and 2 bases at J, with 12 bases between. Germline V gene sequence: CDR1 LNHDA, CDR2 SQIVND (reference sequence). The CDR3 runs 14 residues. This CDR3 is CASRGLRNTGELFF. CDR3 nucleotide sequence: TGTGCCAGTCGGGGGTTGCGAAACACCGGGGAGCTGTTTTTT.

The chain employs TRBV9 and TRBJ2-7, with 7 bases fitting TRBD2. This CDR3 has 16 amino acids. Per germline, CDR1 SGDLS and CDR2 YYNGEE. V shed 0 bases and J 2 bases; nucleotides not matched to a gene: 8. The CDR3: CASSVEERGNPYEQYF. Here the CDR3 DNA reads TGTGCCAGCAGCGTAGAGGAGCGGGGTAACCCCTACGAGCAGTACTTC. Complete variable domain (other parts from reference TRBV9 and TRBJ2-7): DSGVTQTPKHLITATGQRVTLRCSPRSGDLSVYWYQQSLDQGLQFLIQYYNGEERAKGNILERFSAQQFPDLHSELNLSSLELGDSALYFCASSVEERGNPYEQYFGPGTRLTVT.

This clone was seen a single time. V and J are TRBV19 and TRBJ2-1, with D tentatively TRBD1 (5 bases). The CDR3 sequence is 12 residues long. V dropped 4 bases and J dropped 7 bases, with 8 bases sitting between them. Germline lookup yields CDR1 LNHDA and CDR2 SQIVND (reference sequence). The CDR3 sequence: CASSTGPNEQFF. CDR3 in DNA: TGTGCCAGTAGTACAGGGCCTAATGAGCAGTTCTTC.

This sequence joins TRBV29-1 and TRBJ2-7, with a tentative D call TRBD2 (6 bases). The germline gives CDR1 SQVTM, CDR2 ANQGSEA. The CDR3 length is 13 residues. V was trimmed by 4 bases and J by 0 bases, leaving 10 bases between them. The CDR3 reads CSVVHGSSYEQYF. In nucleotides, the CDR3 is TGCAGCGTTGTTCACGGGAGCTCCTACGAGCAGTACTTC.

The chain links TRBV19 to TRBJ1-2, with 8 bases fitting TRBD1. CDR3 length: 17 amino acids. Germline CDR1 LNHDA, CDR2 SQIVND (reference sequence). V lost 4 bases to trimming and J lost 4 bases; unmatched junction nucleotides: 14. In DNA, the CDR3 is TGTGCCAGTAGTACTACCGGGACAGGTACTAGGAGCTATGGCTACACCTTC. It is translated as CASSTTGTGTRSYGYTF. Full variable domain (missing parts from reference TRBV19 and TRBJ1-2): DGGITQSPKYLFRKEGQNVTLSCEQNLNHDAMYWYRQDPGQGLRLIYYSQIVNDFQKGDIAEGYSVSREKKESFPLTVTSAQKNPTAFYLCASSTTGTGTRSYGYTFGSGTRLTVV.

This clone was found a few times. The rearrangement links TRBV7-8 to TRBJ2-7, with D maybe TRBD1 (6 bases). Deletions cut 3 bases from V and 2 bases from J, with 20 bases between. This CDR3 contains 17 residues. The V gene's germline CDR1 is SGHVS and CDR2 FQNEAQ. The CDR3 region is CASSLYPGQGLTYEQYF. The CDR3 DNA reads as TGTGCCAGCAGCTTGTATCCGGGCCAGGGGCTAACCTACGAGCAGTACTTC.

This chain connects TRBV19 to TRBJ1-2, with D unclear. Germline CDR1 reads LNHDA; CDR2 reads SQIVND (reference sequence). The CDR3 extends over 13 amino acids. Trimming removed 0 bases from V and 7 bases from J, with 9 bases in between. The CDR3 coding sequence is TGTGCCAGTAGTATAGATATAGCGTTTGGCTACACCTTC. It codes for CASSIDIAFGYTF.

The DNA of the CDR3 is TGTGCCAGCAGCTCATGGGGAGGCACAGATACGCAGTATTTT. It yields the protein CASSSWGGTDTQYF. This chain connects TRBV7-8 to TRBJ2-3, with D tentatively TRBD2 (5 bases). The V end was cut by 4 bases, the J end by 1 base, with 9 bases between. Germline lookup yields CDR1 SGHVS and CDR2 FQNEAQ. The CDR3 is 14 residues long.

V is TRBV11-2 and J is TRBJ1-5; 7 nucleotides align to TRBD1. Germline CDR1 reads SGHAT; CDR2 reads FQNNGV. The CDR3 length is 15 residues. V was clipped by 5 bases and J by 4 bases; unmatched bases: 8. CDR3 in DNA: TGTGCCAGCAGCCCACAAGGGGGCCCTAATCAGCCCCAGCATTTT. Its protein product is CASSPQGGPNQPQHF.

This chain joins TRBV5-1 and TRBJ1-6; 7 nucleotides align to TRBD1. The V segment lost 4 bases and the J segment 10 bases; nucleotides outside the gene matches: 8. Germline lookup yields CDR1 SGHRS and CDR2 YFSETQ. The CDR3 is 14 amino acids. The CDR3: CASSLDRAPSPLHF. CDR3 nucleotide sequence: TGCGCCAGCAGCCTCGACAGGGCACCCTCACCCCTCCACTTT.

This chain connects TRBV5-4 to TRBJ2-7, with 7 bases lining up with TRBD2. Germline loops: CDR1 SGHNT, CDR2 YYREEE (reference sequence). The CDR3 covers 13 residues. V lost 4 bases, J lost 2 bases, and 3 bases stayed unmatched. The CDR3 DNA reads TGTGCCAGCAGCGTTGCGGGGGCCTACGAGCAGTACTTC. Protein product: CASSVAGAYEQYF. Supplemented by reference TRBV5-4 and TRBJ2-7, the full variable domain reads ETGVTQSPTHLIKTRGQQVTLRCSSQSGHNTVSWYQQALGQGPQFIFQYYREEENGRGNFPPRFSGLQFPNYSSELNVNALELDDSALYLCASSVAGAYEQYFGPGTRLTVT.

This chain's CDR3 is CASRTGGTQETQYF. The CDR3 nucleotides read TGTGCCAGCAGGACGGGCGGGACGCAAGAGACCCAGTACTTC. The chain combines TRBV28 with TRBJ2-5; D is perhaps TRBD2 (6 bases). V lost 6 bases, J lost 2 bases, and 13 bases lay in between. The CDR3 loop spans 14 amino acids. Germline values: CDR1 MDHEN, CDR2 SYDVKM.

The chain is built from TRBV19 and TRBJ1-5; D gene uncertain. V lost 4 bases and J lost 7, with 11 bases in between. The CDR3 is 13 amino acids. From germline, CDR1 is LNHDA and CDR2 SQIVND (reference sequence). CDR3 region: CASSNGVSQPQHF. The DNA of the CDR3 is TGTGCCAGTAGTAACGGGGTTAGCCAGCCCCAGCATTTT.

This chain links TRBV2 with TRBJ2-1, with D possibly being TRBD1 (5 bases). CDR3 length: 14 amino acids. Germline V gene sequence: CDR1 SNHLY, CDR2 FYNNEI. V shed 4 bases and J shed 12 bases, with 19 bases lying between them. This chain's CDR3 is CASSVSGWGLWQFF. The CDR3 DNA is TGTGCCAGCAGTGTATCCGGGTGGGGCCTATGGCAGTTCTTC.

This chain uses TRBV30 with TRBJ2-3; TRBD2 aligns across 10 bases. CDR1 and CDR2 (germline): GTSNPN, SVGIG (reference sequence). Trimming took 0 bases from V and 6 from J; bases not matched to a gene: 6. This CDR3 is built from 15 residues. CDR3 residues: CAWSVDSGGADTQYF. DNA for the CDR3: TGTGCCTGGAGTGTAGACAGCGGGGGGGCGGATACGCAGTATTTT.

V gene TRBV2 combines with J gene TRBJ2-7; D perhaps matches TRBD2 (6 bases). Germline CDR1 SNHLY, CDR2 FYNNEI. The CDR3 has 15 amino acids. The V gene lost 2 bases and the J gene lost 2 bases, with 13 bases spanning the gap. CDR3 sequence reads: CASSEQKGLAYEQYF. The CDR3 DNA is TGTGCCAGCAGTGAACAGAAGGGACTTGCCTACGAGCAGTACTTC.

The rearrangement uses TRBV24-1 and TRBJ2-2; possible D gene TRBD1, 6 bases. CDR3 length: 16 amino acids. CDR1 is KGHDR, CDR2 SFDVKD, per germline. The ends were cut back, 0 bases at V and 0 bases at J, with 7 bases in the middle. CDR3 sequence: CATSDLTGTNTGELFF. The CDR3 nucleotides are TGTGCCACCAGTGATTTGACAGGGACGAACACCGGGGAGCTGTTTTTT.